These T cell receptor beta chains were read from a single sample in a study of cytomegalovirus exposure and HLA in healthy donors. Assay used: immunoSEQ multiplex PCR; TCRdb lists only in-frame clones, some missing. The sample consists of about 180,000 clones, more than 80% of them appearing once. Sequenced: PBMCs. Receptor source: a woman aged 18-30 years in good health and CMV-seropositive. CDR3s include the opening cysteine and the closing phenylalanine or tryptophan. D genes are given only for firm matches. Clone size, where shown, is once, few, many, or a class for clones that have expanded.

d_gene	j_gene	v_gene	abundance	len	CDR3aa	CDR3nt
TRBD2	TRBJ2-3	TRBV19	NA	14	CASNRRGDTDTQYF	TGTGCCAGTAATCGTCGGGGGGACACAGATACGCAGTATTTT
NA	TRBJ2-7	TRBV11-2	NA	13	CASSWGPHYEQYF	TGTGCCAGCAGCTGGGGCCCCCACTACGAGCAGTACTTC
NA	TRBJ1-5	TRBV7-6	NA	16	CASSLASGVRNQPQHF	TGTGCCAGCAGCTTAGCGTCCGGGGTTAGGAATCAGCCCCAGCATTTT
TRBD2	TRBJ2-3	TRBV30	NA	16	CAWSPRTSGVRDTQYF	TGTGCCTGGAGCCCGAGGACTAGCGGGGTCCGGGATACGCAGTATTTT
NA	TRBJ1-5	TRBV5-8	NA	16	CASSLEVGGSNQPQHF	TGTGCCAGCAGCCTGGAGGTCGGGGGTAGCAATCAGCCCCAGCATTTT
TRBD1	TRBJ1-5	TRBV19	NA	13	CASRMVRGQPQHF	TGTGCCAGTAGGATGGTCAGGGGGCAGCCCCAGCATTTT
TRBD1	TRBJ1-1	TRBV6-5	NA	11	CASGNRGEAFF	TGTGCCAGCGGTAACAGGGGTGAAGCTTTCTTT
TRBD2	TRBJ2-1	TRBV9	NA	15	CASSPRGGYYNEQFF	TGTGCCAGCAGCCCCCGGGGGGGGTACTACAATGAGCAGTTCTTC
TRBD2	TRBJ2-3	TRBV23-1	NA	15	CASSLWAGGPYTQYF	TGCGCCAGCAGTCTTTGGGCGGGGGGGCCATATACGCAGTATTTT
TRBD1	TRBJ2-3	TRBV4-2	NA	18	CASSQLIRGRGYGDTQYF	TGTGCCAGCAGCCAACTCATAAGGGGGCGAGGGTACGGAGATACGCAGTATTTT
NA	TRBJ2-7	TRBV6-5	NA	15	CASSRPSQSTYEQYF	TGTGCCAGCAGTCGACCGTCACAGAGTACCTACGAGCAGTACTTC
NA	TRBJ1-5	TRBV6-6	NA	15	CASSYSIVSNQPQHF	TGTGCCAGCAGTTACAGCATAGTTAGCAATCAGCCCCAGCATTTT
NA	TRBJ1-2	TRBV5-4	NA	16	CASSLDGGLRNYGYTF	TGTGCCAGCAGCTTGGACGGGGGGCTAAGGAACTATGGCTACACCTTC
TRBD1	TRBJ1-5	TRBV27	NA	15	CASSHDRGVDQPQHF	TGTGCCAGCAGTCACGACAGGGGTGTGGATCAGCCCCAGCATTTT
NA	TRBJ1-2	TRBV10-1	NA	13	CASSDAGGYGYTF	TGCGCCAGCAGTGATGCCGGGGGATATGGCTACACCTTC
TRBD1	TRBJ2-2	TRBV19	NA	16	CASTDFGQGGTGELFF	TGTGCCAGTACCGACTTCGGACAGGGGGGCACCGGGGAGCTGTTTTTT
NA	TRBJ2-6	TRBV15	NA	14	CATAARVGANGLTF	TGTGCCACCGCGGCCAGGGTTGGGGCCAACGGCCTGACTTTC
NA	TRBJ2-3	TRBV27	NA	14	CASSLHRTTDTQYF	TGTGCCAGCAGTTTGCACAGGACCACAGATACGCAGTATTTT
TRBD2	TRBJ2-3	TRBV7-3	NA	15	CASSETSGGVDTQYF	TGTGCCAGCAGCGAGACTAGCGGGGGTGTCGATACGCAGTATTTT
NA	TRBJ2-7	TRBV21-1	NA	13	CASRPTGVYEQYF	TGTGCCAGCAGACCGACAGGGGTCTACGAGCAGTACTTC
NA	TRBJ2-3	TRBV18	NA	16	CASSPDKGMTEDTQYF	TGTGCCAGCTCACCAGATAAGGGGATGACCGAAGATACGCAGTATTTT
NA	TRBJ2-3	TRBV7-9	NA	15	CAGTEGGASTDTQYF	TGTGCCGGAACAGAGGGCGGGGCCAGCACAGATACGCAGTATTTT
NA	TRBJ2-5	TRBV10-1	NA	13	CASSEVGLETQYF	TGCGCCAGCAGTGAGGTGGGGCTGGAGACCCAGTACTTC
NA	TRBJ1-6	TRBV7-3	NA	15	CASSLNGGRDSPLHF	TGTGCCAGCAGCTTAAACGGGGGGCGGGATTCACCCCTCCACTTT
NA	TRBJ2-3	TRBV9	few	15	CASSVSEGRTDTQYF	TGTGCCAGCAGCGTATCGGAAGGGAGAACAGATACGCAGTATTTT
TRBD1	TRBJ1-3	TRBV7-6	few	17	CASSPREETGGGNTIYF	TGTGCCAGCAGCCCCAGAGAGGAGACAGGGGGAGGAAACACCATATATTTT
NA	TRBJ1-5	TRBV14	NA	19	CASSHMTPSPLLMAQPQHF	TGTGCCAGCAGCCACATGACTCCCTCCCCCCTCTTAATGGCTCAGCCCCAGCATTTT
NA	TRBJ2-7	TRBV30	few	13	CAWSGGSTYEQYF	TGTGCCTGGAGTGGCGGGTCGACCTACGAGCAGTACTTC
NA	TRBJ1-5	TRBV11-2	NA	15	CASSFEQGEEQPQHF	TGTGCCAGCAGCTTCGAACAGGGCGAGGAGCAGCCCCAGCATTTT